These 7 T cell receptor beta chains originate from one sample sequenced in a study of tumor-infiltrating lymphocytes in localized non-small cell lung cancer. The repertoire was sequenced with immunoSEQ multiplex PCR; TCRdb's copy has only in-frame clones and lacks some. The sample has approximately 3,200 clones, around 50% seen once. Sequencing input: uninvolved lung tissue not adjacent to the tumor. The receptors were gathered from a human donor with non-small cell lung cancer.

This chain joins TRBV5-1 and TRBJ1-5; D is unclear. The germline CDR1 and CDR2 sequences are SGHRS and YFSETQ. V lost 0 bases to trimming and J lost 0 bases, with 13 bases between them. The CDR3 loop spans 17 amino acids. The CDR3 is CASSLGAGTHSNQPQHF. CDR3 DNA sequence: TGCGCCAGCAGCTTGGGGGCAGGAACTCATAGCAATCAGCCCCAGCATTTT.

This clone was detected a few times. The rearrangement links TRBV19 to TRBJ1-1; D gene ambiguous. The CDR3 is 14 residues long. CDR1 and CDR2 from the germline V gene are LNHDA and SQIVND (reference sequence). Trimming stripped 2 bases from V and 4 bases from J, with 11 bases between. The CDR3: CASSIKAQATEAFF. The CDR3 bases are TGTGCCAGTAGTATAAAGGCCCAGGCCACTGAAGCTTTCTTT.

This clone was detected only a few times. The chain is built from TRBV2 and TRBJ1-1; the D gene is possibly TRBD1 (6 bases). Trimming stripped 7 bases from V and 2 bases from J, with 8 bases between. This CDR3 spans 12 amino acids. CDR1 and CDR2 (germline): SNHLY, FYNNEI. CDR3 sequence: CASKGHNTEAFF. CDR3 bases: TGTGCCAGCAAGGGACATAACACTGAAGCTTTCTTT.

This chain joins TRBV5-1 and TRBJ2-7; a possible D gene is TRBD2 (5 bases). V was pared by 6 bases and J by 1 base, with 11 bases between. Germline CDR1 and CDR2: SGHRS and YFSETQ. This CDR3 region has 13 residues. The CDR3 spells CASTREGSYEQYF. The CDR3 DNA sequence: TGCGCCAGCACCAGAGAGGGTTCCTACGAGCAGTACTTC.

This clone has only a few counts. The CDR3 bases are TGTGCCAGTAGTATACAGGCGCCCCTTAATGAGCAGTTCTTC. Its translation: CASSIQAPLNEQFF. The V and J genes are TRBV19 and TRBJ2-1; D remains unclear. Germline lookup yields CDR1 LNHDA and CDR2 SQIVND (reference sequence). V shed 2 bases and J shed 7 bases, with 12 bases lying between them. This CDR3 has 14 amino acids.

The CDR3 reads CASNQADFSGAFF. In DNA form, the CDR3 reads TGTGCCAGCAATCAGGCTGACTTTTCTGGAGCTTTCTTT. The V gene is TRBV6-5, the J gene TRBJ1-1; D uncertain. With 7 bases removed from V and 10 bases from J, the gap between germline ends came to 19 bases. Germline-derived CDR1 and CDR2 are MNHEY and SVGAGI. CDR3 length equals 13 residues.

The V call is TRBV7-2, the J call TRBJ1-3; no clear D gene. Per the germline V gene, CDR1 is SGHTA and CDR2 is FQGNSA. CDR3 length: 12 amino acids. The ends were cut back, 4 bases at V and 5 bases at J, with 6 bases in the middle. The CDR3 nucleotides read TGTGCCAGCAGCTCCGAGAGAAACACCATATATTTT. Translated: CASSSERNTIYF.